This TCR beta chain was identified during a study of early T cells in non-severe SARS-CoV-2 infection. Whole-study context: Unsorted whole blood bulk RNA was sequenced, with unpaired chains.

This clonotype was counted only a few times. The antigen is not known. From germline, CDR1 is MGHRA and CDR2 YSYEKL. Trimming stripped 3 bases from V and 6 bases from J, with 11 bases between. The CDR3 consists of 13 residues. Unique molecular identifiers were attached to individual cDNA molecules. MiXCR was run by TCRdb on the 5' RACE reads, yielding one entry per CDR3 protein. The profile covers roughly 90,000 distinct CDR3 sequences, with 14% appearing a single time and roughly 6% taken by the ten largest. Study-wide results and limits: The VDJdb matching leaned toward anti-spike CD8 responses and overlooked private and CD4 specificities.

The TCR originated in an adult who was a healthcare worker with PCR-confirmed SARS-CoV-2 infection or an uninfected control (not recorded which). The chain combines TRBV4-1 with TRBJ1-2; possibly TRBD1 for D (5 bases). The sequencing input was whole blood. CDR3 nucleotides: TGCGCCAGCAGCCATGGGGGGACCCATGGCTACACCTTC. Its protein product is CASSHGGTHGYTF.